This T cell receptor beta chain derives from a study of cytomegalovirus exposure and HLA in healthy donors. Study-level background: About 80 million unique TCRs, all from HLA-typed donors, were included in an early release of the data. Study-level findings and limits: Only CMV serostatus was available as immune exposure information. In a later analysis, productive TCRs from donors in an Asian-associated ancestry cluster reportedly carried fewer N-insertions than the cohort mean.

The primer mix had 60 Vbeta and 13 Jbeta primers. Clones were read by immunoSEQ multiplex PCR, and TCRdb kept only the in-frame ones, dropping some. The data show 55,000 to 75,000 clones, around 73% seen once. Between the trimmed V and J ends, which lost 6 bases and 1 base, there was a span of 18 bases. CDR1 and CDR2 from the germline V gene are GTSNPN and SVGIG (reference sequence). The CDR3 is 15 amino acids. About this clone itself: Its antigen is unknown.

J is TRBJ1-1 and V is TRBV30; D is unclear. The receptor's source is a girl between 5 and 17 years old in good health and CMV-seropositive. Sequencing was carried out using PBMCs. Here the CDR3 reads CACQRKASKNTEAFF. CDR3 DNA sequence: TGTGCCTGCCAGAGGAAAGCTTCCAAGAACACTGAAGCTTTCTTT.